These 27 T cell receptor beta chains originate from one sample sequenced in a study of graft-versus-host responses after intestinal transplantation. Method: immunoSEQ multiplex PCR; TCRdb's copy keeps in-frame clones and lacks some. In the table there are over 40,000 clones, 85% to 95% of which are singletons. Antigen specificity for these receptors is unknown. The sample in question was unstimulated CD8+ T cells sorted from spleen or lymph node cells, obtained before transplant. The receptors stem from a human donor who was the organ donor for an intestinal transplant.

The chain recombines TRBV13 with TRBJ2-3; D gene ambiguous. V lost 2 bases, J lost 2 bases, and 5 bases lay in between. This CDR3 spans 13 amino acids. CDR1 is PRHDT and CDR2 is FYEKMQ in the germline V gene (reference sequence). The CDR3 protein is CASSLIPTDTQYF. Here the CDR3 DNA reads TGTGCCAGCAGCTTAATACCCACAGATACGCAGTATTTT.

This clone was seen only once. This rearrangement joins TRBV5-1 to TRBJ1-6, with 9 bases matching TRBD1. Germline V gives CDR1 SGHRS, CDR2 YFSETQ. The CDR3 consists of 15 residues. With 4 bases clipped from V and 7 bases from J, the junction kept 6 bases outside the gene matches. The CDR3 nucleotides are TGCGCCAGCAGCCCGAGACAGGGGGGAAATTCACCCCTCCACTTT. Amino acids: CASSPRQGGNSPLHF.

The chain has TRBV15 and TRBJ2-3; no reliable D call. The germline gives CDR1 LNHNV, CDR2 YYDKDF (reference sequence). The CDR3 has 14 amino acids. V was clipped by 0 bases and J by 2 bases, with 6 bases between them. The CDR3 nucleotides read TGTGCCACCAGCAGAGATACAGTCACAGATACGCAGTATTTT. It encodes CATSRDTVTDTQYF.

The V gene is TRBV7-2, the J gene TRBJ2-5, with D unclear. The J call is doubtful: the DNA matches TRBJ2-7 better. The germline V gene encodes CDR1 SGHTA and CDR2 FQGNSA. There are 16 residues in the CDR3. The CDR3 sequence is CASSLEVTTGGYEQYF. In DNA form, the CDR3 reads TGTGCCAGCAGCTTAGAGGTTACGACCGGCGGCTACGAGCAGTACTTC.

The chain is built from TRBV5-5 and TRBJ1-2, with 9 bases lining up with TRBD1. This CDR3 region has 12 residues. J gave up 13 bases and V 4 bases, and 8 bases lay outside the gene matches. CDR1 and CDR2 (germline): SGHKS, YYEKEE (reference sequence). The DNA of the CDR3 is TGTGCCAGCAGCCCGGGACAGGGATACCGCACCTTC. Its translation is CASSPGQGYRTF.

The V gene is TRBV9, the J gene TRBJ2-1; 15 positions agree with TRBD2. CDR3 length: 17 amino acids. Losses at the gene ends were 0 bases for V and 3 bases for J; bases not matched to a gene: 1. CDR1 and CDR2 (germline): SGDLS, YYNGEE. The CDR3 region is CASSVGTSGGGYNEQFF. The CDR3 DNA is TGTGCCAGCAGCGTAGGGACTAGCGGGGGGGGCTACAATGAGCAGTTCTTC.

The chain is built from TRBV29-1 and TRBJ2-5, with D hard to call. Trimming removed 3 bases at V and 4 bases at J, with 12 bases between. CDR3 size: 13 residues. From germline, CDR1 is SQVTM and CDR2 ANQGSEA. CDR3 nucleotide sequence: TGCAGCGTTGAGTCGGATGAGACAGAGACCCAGTACTTC. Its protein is CSVESDETETQYF.

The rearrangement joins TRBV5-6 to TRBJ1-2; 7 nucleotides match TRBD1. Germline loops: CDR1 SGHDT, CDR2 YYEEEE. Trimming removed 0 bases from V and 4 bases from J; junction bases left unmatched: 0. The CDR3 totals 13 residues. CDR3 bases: TGTGCCAGCAGCTTGGACAGGGGCTATGGCTACACCTTC. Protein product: CASSLDRGYGYTF.

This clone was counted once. This CDR3 reads CASSFGTNYGYTF. The CDR3 DNA sequence: TGTGCCAGCAGCTTCGGGACTAACTATGGCTACACCTTC. V is TRBV7-9 and J is TRBJ1-2; no firm D call. This CDR3 region has 13 residues. Trimming pared 3 bases from V and 0 bases from J, leaving 5 bases between. In germline, CDR1 is SEHNR, CDR2 FQNEAQ (reference sequence).

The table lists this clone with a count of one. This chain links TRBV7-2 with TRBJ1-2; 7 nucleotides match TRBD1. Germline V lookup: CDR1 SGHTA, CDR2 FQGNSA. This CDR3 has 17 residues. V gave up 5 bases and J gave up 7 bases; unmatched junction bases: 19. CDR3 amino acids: CASSAIYTRGLYVGYTF. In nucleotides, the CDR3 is TGTGCCAGCAGCGCTATATACACCAGGGGGTTGTATGTTGGCTACACCTTC.

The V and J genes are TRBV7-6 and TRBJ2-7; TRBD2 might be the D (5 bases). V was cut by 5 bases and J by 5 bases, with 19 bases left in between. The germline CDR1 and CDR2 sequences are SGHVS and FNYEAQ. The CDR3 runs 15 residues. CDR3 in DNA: TGTGCCAGCAGCACCACGCTAGCAGGCTGGGACGAGCAGTACTTC. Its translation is CASSTTLAGWDEQYF.

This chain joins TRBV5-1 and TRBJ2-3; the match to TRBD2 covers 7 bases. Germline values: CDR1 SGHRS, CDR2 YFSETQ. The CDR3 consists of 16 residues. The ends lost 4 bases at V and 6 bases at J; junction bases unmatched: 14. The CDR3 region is CASSPHGTTQTDTQYF. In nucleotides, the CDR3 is TGCGCCAGCAGCCCACATGGGACTACTCAAACTGATACGCAGTATTTT.

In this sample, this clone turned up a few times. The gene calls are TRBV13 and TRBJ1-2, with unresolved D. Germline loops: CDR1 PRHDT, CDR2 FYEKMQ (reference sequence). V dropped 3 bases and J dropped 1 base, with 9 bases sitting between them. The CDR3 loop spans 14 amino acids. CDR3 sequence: CASSLWQSNYGYTF. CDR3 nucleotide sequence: TGTGCCAGCAGCTTGTGGCAAAGTAACTATGGCTACACCTTC.

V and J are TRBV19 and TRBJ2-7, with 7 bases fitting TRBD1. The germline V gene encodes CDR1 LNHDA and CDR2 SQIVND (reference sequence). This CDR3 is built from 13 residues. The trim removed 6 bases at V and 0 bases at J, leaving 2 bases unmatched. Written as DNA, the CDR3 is TGTGCCAGTAGGGGGGACAGCTCCTACGAGCAGTACTTC. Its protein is CASRGDSSYEQYF.

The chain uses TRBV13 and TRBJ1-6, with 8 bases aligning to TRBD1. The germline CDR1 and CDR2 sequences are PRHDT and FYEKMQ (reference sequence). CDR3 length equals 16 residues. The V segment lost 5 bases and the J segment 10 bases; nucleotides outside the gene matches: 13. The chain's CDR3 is CASSLAGQGGNSPLHF. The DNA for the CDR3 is TGTGCCAGCAGCCTAGCTGGACAGGGTGGAAACTCACCCCTCCACTTT.

The CDR3 here is CASSQDAGGDYEQYF. The CDR3 nucleotides are TGTGCCAGCAGCCAAGATGCGGGGGGGGACTACGAGCAGTACTTC. The chain links TRBV4-2 to TRBJ2-7; 9 bases are shared with TRBD2. CDR1 and CDR2 (germline): LGHNA, YNFKEQ. The J segment lost 3 bases and the V segment lost 0 bases, leaving 3 bases of the junction unmatched. CDR3 length equals 15 residues.

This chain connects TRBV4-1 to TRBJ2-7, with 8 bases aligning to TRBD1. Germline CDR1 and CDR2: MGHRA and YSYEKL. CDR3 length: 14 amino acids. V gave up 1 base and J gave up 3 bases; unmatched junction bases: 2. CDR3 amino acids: CASSQGTGLYEQYF. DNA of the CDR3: TGCGCCAGCAGCCAAGGGACAGGGCTCTACGAGCAGTACTTC.

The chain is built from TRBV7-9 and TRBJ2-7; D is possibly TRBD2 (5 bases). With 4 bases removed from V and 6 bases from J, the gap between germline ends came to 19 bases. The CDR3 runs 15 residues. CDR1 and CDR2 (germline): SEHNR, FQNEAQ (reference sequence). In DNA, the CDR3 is TGTGCCAGCAGCTCAATCTGGACTCCATTAGGCGAGCAGTACTTC. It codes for CASSSIWTPLGEQYF.

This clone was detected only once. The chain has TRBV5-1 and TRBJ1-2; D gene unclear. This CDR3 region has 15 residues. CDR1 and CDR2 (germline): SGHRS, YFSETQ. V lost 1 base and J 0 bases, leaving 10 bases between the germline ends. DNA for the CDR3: TGCGCCAGCAGCTTGTTTCAGAGGGCTAACTATGGCTACACCTTC. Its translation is CASSLFQRANYGYTF. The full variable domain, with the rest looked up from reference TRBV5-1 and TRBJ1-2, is KAGVTQTPRYLIKTRGQQVTLSCSPISGHRSVSWYQQTPGQGLQFLFEYFSETQRNKGNFPGRFSGRQFSNSRSEMNVSTLELGDSALYLCASSLFQRANYGYTFGSGTRLTVV.

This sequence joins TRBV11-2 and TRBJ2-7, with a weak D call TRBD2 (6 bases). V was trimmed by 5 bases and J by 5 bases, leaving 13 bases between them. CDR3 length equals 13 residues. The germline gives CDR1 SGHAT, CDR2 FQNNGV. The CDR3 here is CASSLPAGHEQYF. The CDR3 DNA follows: TGTGCCAGCAGCCTTCCTGCGGGGCACGAGCAGTACTTC.

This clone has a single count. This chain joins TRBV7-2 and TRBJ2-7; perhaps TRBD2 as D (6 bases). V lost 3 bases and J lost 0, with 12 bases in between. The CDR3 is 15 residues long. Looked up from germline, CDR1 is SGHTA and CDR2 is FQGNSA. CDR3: CASSFWGVSSYEQYF. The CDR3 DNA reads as TGTGCCAGCAGCTTTTGGGGGGTTAGCTCCTACGAGCAGTACTTC.

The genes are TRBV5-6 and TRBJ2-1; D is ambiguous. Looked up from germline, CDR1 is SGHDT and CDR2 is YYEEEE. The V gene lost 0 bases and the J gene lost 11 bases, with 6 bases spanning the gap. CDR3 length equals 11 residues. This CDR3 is CASSLAEKQFF. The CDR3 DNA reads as TGTGCCAGCAGCTTGGCAGAAAAGCAGTTCTTC. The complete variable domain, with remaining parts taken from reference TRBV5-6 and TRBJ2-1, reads DAGVTQSPTHLIKTRGQQVTLRCSPKSGHDTVSWYQQALGQGPQFIFQYYEEEERQRGNFPDRFSGHQFPNYSSELNVNALLLGDSALYLCASSLAEKQFFGPGTRLTVL.

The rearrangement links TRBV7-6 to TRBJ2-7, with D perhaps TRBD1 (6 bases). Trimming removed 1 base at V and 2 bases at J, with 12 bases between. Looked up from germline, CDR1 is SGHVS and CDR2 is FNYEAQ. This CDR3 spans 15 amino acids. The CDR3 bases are TGTGCCAGCAGCTTAGGACCAGGGGCCCCCTACGAGCAGTACTTC. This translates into CASSLGPGAPYEQYF. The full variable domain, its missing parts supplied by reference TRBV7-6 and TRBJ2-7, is GAGVSQSPRYKVTKRGQDVALRCDPISGHVSLYWYRQALGQGPEFLTYFNYEAQQDKSGLPNDRFSAERPEGSISTLTIQRTEQRDSAMYRCASSLGPGAPYEQYFGPGTRLTVT.

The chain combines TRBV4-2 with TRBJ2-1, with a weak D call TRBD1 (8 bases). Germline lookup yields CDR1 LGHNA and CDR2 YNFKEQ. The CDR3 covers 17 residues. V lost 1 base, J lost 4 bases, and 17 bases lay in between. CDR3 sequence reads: CASSQGSGTGPYNEQFF. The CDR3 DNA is TGTGCCAGCAGCCAAGGCAGCGGGACAGGTCCTTACAATGAGCAGTTCTTC.

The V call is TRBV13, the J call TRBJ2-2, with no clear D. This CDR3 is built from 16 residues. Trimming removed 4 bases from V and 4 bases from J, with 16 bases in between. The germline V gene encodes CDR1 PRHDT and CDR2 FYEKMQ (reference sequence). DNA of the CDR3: TGTGCCAGCAGCTCCCTCCCGTCAGGTCCCACCGGGGAGCTGTTTTTT. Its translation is CASSSLPSGPTGELFF.

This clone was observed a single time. The CDR3 bases are TGTGCCAGTAGCTTGATGGGACTAGCGGCCTCCTACGAGCAGTACTTC. Encoded protein: CASSLMGLAASYEQYF. This chain uses TRBV19 with TRBJ2-7, with TRBD2 matching 11 bases. Germline CDR1 is LNHDA and CDR2 is SQIVND (reference sequence). The CDR3 consists of 16 residues. Unmatched junction bases numbered 7, after V lost 6 bases and J lost 0 bases.

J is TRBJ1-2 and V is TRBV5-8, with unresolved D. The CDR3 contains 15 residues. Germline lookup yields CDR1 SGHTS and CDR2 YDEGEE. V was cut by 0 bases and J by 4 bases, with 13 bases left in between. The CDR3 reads CASSLALNSLYGYTF. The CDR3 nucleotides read TGTGCCAGCAGCTTGGCCTTGAACAGCCTCTATGGCTACACCTTC.